A single sample gave rise to the 25 T cell receptor beta chains below, sequenced in a study of T cells after yellow fever vaccination. TCRdb called the 5' RACE reads again in MiXCR, with one record for every CDR3 protein. The data hold 170,000 or so distinct CDR3 sequences, with 6.2% observed a single time. The material was CD4+ T cells sorted from PBMCs, obtained on the day of the first yellow fever vaccination. These receptors originate from a young man who received the YFV17D yellow fever vaccine.

This clonotype was counted ten times or more. The rearrangement links TRBV14 to TRBJ2-3; D is possibly TRBD2 (7 bases). This CDR3 contains 16 residues. Germline values: CDR1 SGHDN, CDR2 FVKESK. The V gene lost 2 bases and the J gene lost 5 bases, with 17 bases spanning the gap. The CDR3 spells CASSQIEGGPGDTQYF. CDR3 in DNA: TGTGCCAGCAGCCAAATTGAGGGGGGGCCAGGAGATACGCAGTATTTT.

Many counts were recorded for this clonotype. The chain links TRBV5-1 to TRBJ1-1; weak D call: TRBD1 (6 bases). CDR3 size: 16 residues. The germline gives CDR1 SGHRS, CDR2 YFSETQ. The V end lost 2 bases, the J end lost 4 bases, and 18 bases lay between the germline ends. The CDR3 nucleotides read TGCGCCAGCAGCTTCAACCGGGCGGGGGCAAGCACTGAAGCTTTCTTT. It codes for CASSFNRAGASTEAFF. The complete variable domain, with remaining parts taken from reference TRBV5-1 and TRBJ1-1, reads KAGVTQTPRYLIKTRGQQVTLSCSPISGHRSVSWYQQTPGQGLQFLFEYFSETQRNKGNFPGRFSGRQFSNSRSEMNVSTLELGDSALYLCASSFNRAGASTEAFFGQGTRLTVV.

This clonotype was seen at least ten times. V and J are TRBV6-5 and TRBJ2-3; D is perhaps TRBD1 or TRBD2 (5 bases each). Germline assignment: CDR1 MNHEY and CDR2 SVGAGI. The CDR3 spans 15 residues. V was clipped by 9 bases and J by 4 bases, with 20 bases between them. CDR3 sequence (DNA): TGTGCCAGTCGCAGGGAGCTTACAGCCCCAGATACGCAGTATTTT. As protein: CASRRELTAPDTQYF.

This clonotype came up many times. V and J are TRBV7-3 and TRBJ2-1, with TRBD1 identical over 10 bases. The germline gives CDR1 SGHTA, CDR2 FQGTGA. The CDR3 has 12 amino acids. V shed 9 bases and J 8 bases; nucleotides not matched to a gene: 4. The CDR3 sequence is CASTGTGDEQFF. CDR3 nucleotide sequence: TGTGCCAGTACCGGGACAGGGGATGAGCAGTTCTTC.

This clonotype was detected ten times or more. CDR3 in DNA: TGTGCCAGCAGCTTCTTGACCGCCTCGGGCTATGGCTACACCTTC. Residues: CASSFLTASGYGYTF. This sequence joins TRBV7-2 and TRBJ1-2, with D unclear. V was pared by 3 bases and J by 4 bases, with 15 bases between. The CDR3 runs 15 residues. Germline assignment: CDR1 SGHTA and CDR2 FQGNSA. Filled out from reference TRBV7-2 and TRBJ1-2, the complete variable domain reads GAGVSQSPSNKVTEKGKDVELRCDPISGHTALYWYRQSLGQGLEFLIYFQGNSAPDKSGLPSDRFSAERTGGSVSTLTIQRTQQEDSAVYLCASSFLTASGYGYTFGSGTRLTVV.

In its sample, this clonotype was seen a few times. The chain links TRBV7-2 to TRBJ1-6, with TRBD1 matching over 8 bases. In germline, CDR1 is SGHTA, CDR2 FQGNSA. CDR3 size: 15 residues. With 4 bases clipped from V and 7 bases from J, the junction kept 6 bases outside the gene matches. The CDR3 DNA sequence: TGTGCCAGCAGCTCCGGGACAGGCCAGAATTCACCCCTCCACTTT. It encodes CASSSGTGQNSPLHF.

This clonotype was seen ten or more times. The J gene is TRBJ2-1, the V gene TRBV4-3; the match to TRBD2 covers 7 bases. V gave up 1 base and J gave up 8 bases; unmatched junction bases: 8. The CDR3 covers 15 residues. Germline V gene sequence: CDR1 LGHNA, CDR2 YSLEER. CDR3 sequence: CASSQVWPRGYEQFF. CDR3 nucleotide sequence: TGCGCCAGCAGCCAAGTGTGGCCGCGGGGGTATGAGCAGTTCTTC.

As to this clonotype: A much larger clonotype is one base distant, so this may be a read error. This chain uses TRBV4-3 with TRBJ2-5; D not resolved. The CDR3 has 15 residues. Per the germline V gene, CDR1 is LGHNA and CDR2 is YSLEER. CDR3 coding DNA: TGCGCCAGCAGCCAAGAGGCGAGACTCCAAGAGAACCAGTACTTC. Translating gives CASSQEARLQENQYF.

This clonotype has at least ten counts. This rearrangement joins TRBV7-2 to TRBJ1-1, with D maybe TRBD1 (5 bases). The germline CDR1 and CDR2 sequences are SGHTA and FQGNSA. V was clipped by 5 bases and J by 1 base, with 11 bases between them. The CDR3 has 14 amino acids. This CDR3 is CASSPSTGNTEAFF. DNA for the CDR3: TGTGCCAGCAGCCCCAGCACAGGGAACACTGAAGCTTTCTTT.

A word on this clonotype: At one boundary the junction diverges from the germline segment, which might be a read error. V usage is TRBV18 and J usage is TRBJ1-1; 7 nucleotides match TRBD1. CDR3 length: 13 amino acids. Germline-derived CDR1 and CDR2 are KGHSH and LQKENI. CDR3 in amino acids: CASSPQTGIEAFF. The CDR3 nucleotides are TGTGCCAGCTCTCCACAGACAGGGATTGAAGCTTTCTTT.

This clonotype has a count of ten or more. The CDR3 bases are TGTGCCACCGCCCCGGGGGGGTCTTACAATGAGCAGTTCTTC. It is translated as CATAPGGSYNEQFF. The chain links TRBV24-1 to TRBJ2-1, with TRBD2 matching 8 bases. The CDR3 length is 14 residues. V dropped 9 bases and J dropped 4; count of bases not matched to a gene: 7. CDR1 and CDR2 from the germline V gene are KGHDR and SFDVKD.

This clonotype has at least ten counts. The chain combines TRBV7-2 with TRBJ2-1; 10 positions agree with TRBD2. The CDR3 covers 17 residues. The V segment lost 1 base and the J segment 4 bases; nucleotides outside the gene matches: 7. CDR1 SGHTA and CDR2 FQGNSA come from the germline V gene. The CDR3 DNA follows: TGTGCCAGCAGCTTAGGGACACTAGCGGGGAGGTACAATGAGCAGTTCTTC. Translating it yields CASSLGTLAGRYNEQFF.

The sample holds many counts of this clonotype. The chain links TRBV10-1 to TRBJ2-7, with a weak D call TRBD1 (7 bases). Trimming removed 6 bases from V and 5 bases from J, with 14 bases in between. The CDR3 is made up of 13 amino acids. Per germline, CDR1 WNHNN and CDR2 SYGVQD (reference sequence). The CDR3 loop reads CASSETGRNEQYF. The DNA for the CDR3 is TGCGCCAGCAGCGAGACAGGGAGGAACGAGCAGTACTTC.

This clonotype occurred a few times. The genes are TRBV7-2 and TRBJ2-3; no clear D gene. Trimming removed 5 bases at V and 2 bases at J, with 14 bases between. This CDR3 is 15 amino acids long. The germline CDR1 and CDR2 sequences are SGHTA and FQGNSA. The CDR3 loop reads CASSRQHSHTDTQYF. The CDR3, as DNA: TGTGCCAGCAGCCGGCAGCACAGTCACACAGATACGCAGTATTTT. The full variable domain, with the rest looked up from reference TRBV7-2 and TRBJ2-3, is GAGVSQSPSNKVTEKGKDVELRCDPISGHTALYWYRQSLGQGLEFLIYFQGNSAPDKSGLPSDRFSAERTGGSVSTLTIQRTQQEDSAVYLCASSRQHSHTDTQYFGPGTRLTVL.

This clonotype was recorded a few times. This chain links TRBV7-6 with TRBJ2-3; TRBD2 matches at 9 bases. Losses at the gene ends were 0 bases for V and 4 bases for J; bases not matched to a gene: 14. CDR3 length equals 19 residues. Per the germline V gene, CDR1 is SGHVS and CDR2 is FNYEAQ. The CDR3 DNA reads as TGTGCCAGCAGCTTAGCCCGGTGGGGGCGGGGGGGCCGCGCAGATACGCAGTATTTT. It codes for CASSLARWGRGGRADTQYF.

At least ten counts were recorded for this clonotype. The chain links TRBV6-1 to TRBJ2-1; D possibly matches TRBD1 or TRBD2 (5 bases each). Germline values: CDR1 MNHNS, CDR2 SASEGT. CDR3 length: 15 amino acids. V lost 6 bases to trimming and J lost 6 bases, with 18 bases between them. CDR3 sequence (DNA): TGTGCCAGCAGCCGACGTTTCGGGGCGGGCAATGAGCAGTTCTTC. Encoded protein: CASSRRFGAGNEQFF.

V usage is TRBV6-1 and J usage is TRBJ2-3, with TRBD1 identical over 12 bases. Trimming cost V 8 bases and J 4 bases; bases outside gene matches: 7. The germline gives CDR1 MNHNS, CDR2 SASEGT. The CDR3 totals 15 residues. In nucleotides, the CDR3 is TGTGCCAGCCTCTTCGGGACAGGGGGCTCAGATACGCAGTATTTT. It encodes CASLFGTGGSDTQYF.

This clonotype was picked up a small number of times. The genes are TRBV5-1 and TRBJ2-3; 10 bases fit TRBD2. Looked up from germline, CDR1 is SGHRS and CDR2 is YFSETQ. This CDR3 has 16 amino acids. V trimming: 0 bases; J trimming: 5 bases; junction bases outside the gene matches: 6. In nucleotides, the CDR3 is TGCGCCAGCAGCTTGGGTCCTAGCGGGGGAGGAGATACGCAGTATTTT. Translated, it gives CASSLGPSGGGDTQYF.

This clonotype was recorded a few times. The chain combines TRBV10-3 with TRBJ1-1; perhaps TRBD1 as D (5 bases). Germline CDR1 ENHRY, CDR2 SYGVKD. The V gene lost 0 bases and the J gene lost 9 bases, with 11 bases spanning the gap. There are 13 residues in the CDR3. CDR3 coding DNA: TGTGCCATCAGTGAGTCGTCAGGGAACAAAGCTTTCTTT. This encodes CAISESSGNKAFF.

This clonotype was seen at least ten times. The chain recombines TRBV5-5 with TRBJ2-1; TRBD1 matches at 8 bases. After removal of 4 bases from V and 3 bases from J, the junction contained 6 bases not matched to a gene. The CDR3 totals 15 residues. The germline V gene has CDR1 SGHKS and CDR2 YYEKEE (reference sequence). Here the CDR3 DNA reads TGTGCCAGCAGCCGTGGACAGGGAAGCTACAATGAGCAGTTCTTC. Translating it yields CASSRGQGSYNEQFF.

This clonotype was detected ten times or more. The chain joins TRBV5-1 to TRBJ2-3; no definite D call. V lost 1 base, J lost 0 bases, and 9 bases lay in between. The CDR3 extends over 15 amino acids. The V gene's germline CDR1 is SGHRS and CDR2 YFSETQ. DNA of the CDR3: TGCGCCAGCAGCTTGCGTCCCGATAGCACAGATACGCAGTATTTT. Translation gives CASSLRPDSTDTQYF.

This clonotype was counted at least ten times. The chain couples TRBV28 to TRBJ1-2, with 7 bases matching TRBD1. The CDR3 runs to 14 residues. Per germline, CDR1 MDHEN and CDR2 SYDVKM. J gave up 4 bases and V 5 bases, and 7 bases lay outside the gene matches. This chain's CDR3 is CASSPPGTVYGYTF. In nucleotides, the CDR3 is TGTGCCAGCAGTCCACCTGGGACAGTCTATGGCTACACCTTC.

This clonotype occurred many times. V is TRBV10-3 and J is TRBJ2-4; TRBD1 aligns across 10 bases. CDR1 is ENHRY, CDR2 SYGVKD, per germline. The length of the CDR3 is 15 residues. J was trimmed by 5 bases and V by 6 bases; bases with no gene match: 7. CDR3 nucleotides: TGTGCCATCAGGGGGACGGGGACAGGGGAAAACATTCAGTACTTC. This translates into CAIRGTGTGENIQYF.

This clonotype was picked up many times. The rearrangement uses TRBV5-4 and TRBJ2-3; 9 positions match TRBD1. Trimming removed 2 bases from V and 2 bases from J; junction bases left unmatched: 15. This CDR3 contains 19 residues. Germline CDR1 and CDR2: SGHNT and YYREEE (reference sequence). CDR3 region: CASSFWGQGTGCITDTQYF. In DNA form, the CDR3 reads TGTGCCAGCAGCTTTTGGGGACAGGGCACGGGGTGCATCACAGATACGCAGTATTTT.

This clonotype was counted ten times or more. The chain recombines TRBV7-2 with TRBJ1-2; D is uncertain. The V and J ends lost 1 base and 0 bases respectively, with 6 bases between them. CDR3 size: 14 residues. Germline CDR1 SGHTA, CDR2 FQGNSA. CDR3 in DNA: TGTGCCAGCAGCTTAGATCGCACTAACTATGGCTACACCTTC. This codes for CASSLDRTNYGYTF.